What follows are 27 T cell receptor beta chains derived from one specimen sequenced in a study of blood T cells in healthy people across ages. Together with a sample-barcoded 5' primer, a J-beta primer mix was included in a second PCR lasting about 7 to 12 cycles. MiXCR was run by TCRdb on the 5' RACE reads, yielding one entry per CDR3 protein. This sample has hundreds of thousands of distinct CDR3 sequences, with under 45% found just once. The sample comprised blood. These receptors all stem from a man in his sixties in good health.

In its sample, this clonotype was seen a few times. This chain links TRBV5-1 with TRBJ2-7; D is perhaps TRBD1 (5 bases). Trimming stripped 0 bases from V and 7 bases from J, with 14 bases between. Per the germline V gene, CDR1 is SGHRS and CDR2 is YFSETQ. This CDR3 spans 14 amino acids. The CDR3 loop is CASSLGQFYNEQYF. The CDR3 nucleotides read TGCGCCAGCAGCTTGGGACAGTTCTACAATGAGCAGTACTTC.

The chain joins TRBV25-1 to TRBJ2-5; TRBD1 matches 8 bases. Losses at the gene ends were 2 bases for V and 11 bases for J; bases not matched to a gene: 13. Germline CDR1 is MGHDK and CDR2 is SYGVNS. CDR3 length equals 15 residues. DNA for the CDR3: TGTGCCAGCAGTGAACGACAGGGGTCCTACAATGAGCAGTACTTC. This gives the protein CASSERQGSYNEQYF.

This clonotype was observed a few times. DNA for the CDR3: TGTGCCAGCAGCTTAGATTCAGGGGGAAACTATGGCTACACCTTC. Protein product: CASSLDSGGNYGYTF. V is TRBV7-2 and J is TRBJ1-2; 7 nucleotides align to TRBD1. The ends lost 1 base at V and 2 bases at J; junction bases unmatched: 4. This CDR3 has 15 residues. Germline assignment: CDR1 SGHTA and CDR2 FQGNSA. The variable domain in full, with the rest retrieved from reference TRBV7-2 and TRBJ1-2, is GAGVSQSPSNKVTEKGKDVELRCDPISGHTALYWYRQSLGQGLEFLIYFQGNSAPDKSGLPSDRFSAERTGGSVSTLTIQRTQQEDSAVYLCASSLDSGGNYGYTFGSGTRLTVV.

V is TRBV4-2 and J is TRBJ2-7; D is possibly TRBD1 or TRBD2 (5 bases each). CDR3 length: 14 amino acids. Germline assignment: CDR1 LGHNA and CDR2 YNFKEQ. The V and J ends lost 4 bases and 3 bases respectively, with 13 bases between them. CDR3 in amino acids: CASSRGRDSYEQYF. DNA of the CDR3: TGTGCCAGCAGCCGGGGACGTGACAGCTACGAGCAGTACTTC.

V usage is TRBV4-1 and J usage is TRBJ2-6; D is unclear. V lost 1 base and J lost 5, with 9 bases in between. CDR1 MGHRA and CDR2 YSYEKL come from the germline V gene. CDR3 length equals 15 residues. CDR3 DNA: TGCGCCAGCAGCCAAGTTGTGTCTAGGGCCAACGTCCTGACTTTC. It yields the protein CASSQVVSRANVLTF.

In this sample, this clonotype turned up a few times. This chain's CDR3 is CASSRIVLPRGASSGANVLTF. The CDR3 DNA reads TGTGCCAGCAGCCGTATCGTCCTTCCCCGGGGCGCGAGCTCTGGGGCCAACGTCCTGACTTTC. The chain has TRBV6-2 or TRBV6-3 and TRBJ2-6; TRBD1 or TRBD2 may be the D gene (5 bases each). The CDR3 consists of 21 residues. Germline V gene sequence: CDR1 MNHEY, CDR2 SVGEGT. V dropped 6 bases and J dropped 0 bases, with 27 bases sitting between them.

The chain employs TRBV7-2 and TRBJ2-1; 9 bases are shared with TRBD2. V lost 1 base to trimming and J lost 4 bases; unmatched junction nucleotides: 5. Germline V gives CDR1 SGHTA, CDR2 FQGNSA. The CDR3 runs 16 residues. The DNA of the CDR3 is TGTGCCAGCAGCTTAGGACTAGCGGCCCCTTACAATGAGCAGTTCTTC. This sequence encodes CASSLGLAAPYNEQFF.

This clonotype occurred many times. The J gene is TRBJ2-4, the V gene TRBV13, with no clear D. Germline lookup yields CDR1 PRHDT and CDR2 FYEKMQ (reference sequence). Trimming took 5 bases from V and 7 from J, leaving 6 bases between them. The CDR3 length is 11 residues. The CDR3 is CASSARNIQYF. The CDR3 coding sequence is TGTGCCAGCAGCGCCCGTAACATTCAGTACTTC.

This clonotype was seen a few times. V usage is TRBV9 and J usage is TRBJ2-3, with a tentative D call TRBD2 (7 bases). The V gene lost 0 bases and the J gene lost 5 bases, with 10 bases spanning the gap. CDR1 SGDLS and CDR2 YYNGEE come from the germline V gene. The CDR3 runs to 14 residues. The CDR3 is CASSVEGGGDTQYF. The DNA of the CDR3 is TGTGCCAGCAGCGTAGAGGGGGGGGGAGATACGCAGTATTTT. The whole variable domain, filled in from reference TRBV9 and TRBJ2-3, reads DSGVTQTPKHLITATGQRVTLRCSPRSGDLSVYWYQQSLDQGLQFLIQYYNGEERAKGNILERFSAQQFPDLHSELNLSSLELGDSALYFCASSVEGGGDTQYFGPGTRLTVL.

The V and J genes are TRBV12-3 or TRBV12-4 and TRBJ2-5; the match to TRBD1 covers 8 bases. After removal of 5 bases from V and 11 bases from J, the junction contained 13 bases not matched to a gene. CDR3 size: 14 residues. The CDR3 region has the DNA TGTGCCAGCAGTGCTGGGACAGGCTCATGGGAGCAGTACTTC. Its translation is CASSAGTGSWEQYF.

DNA of the CDR3: TGTGCCAGCAGCGCCCGGACAACAGGGGGGAGAGAGACCCAGTACTTC. Its translation is CASSARTTGGRETQYF. The J gene is TRBJ2-7, the V gene TRBV9, with 8 bases aligning to TRBD1. The DNA matches TRBJ2-5 better at its end, which makes the J call doubtful. The CDR3 has 16 amino acids. Germline V gene sequence: CDR1 SGDLS, CDR2 YYNGEE.

V is TRBV7-3 and J is TRBJ2-3, with D possibly being TRBD2 (6 bases). From germline, CDR1 is SGHTA and CDR2 FQGTGA. The CDR3 consists of 12 residues. V lost 1 base and J lost 10, with 9 bases in between. The CDR3 reads CASSLKGGAQYF. The CDR3 nucleotides are TGTGCCAGCAGCTTAAAAGGAGGGGCGCAGTATTTT.

Remarks on this clonotype: Mismatch with germline at one junction end may stem from a read error. The gene calls are TRBV7-9 and TRBJ1-1, with 8 bases identical to TRBD1. Germline CDR1 is SEHNR and CDR2 is FQNEAQ (reference sequence). CDR3 length: 15 residues. CDR3 nucleotides: TGTGCCAGCAGCCTCAGGGGGCCCCTGAACACTGAAGCTTCCTTT. It yields the protein CASSLRGPLNTEASF.

The rearrangement joins TRBV29-1 to TRBJ1-5; 9 bases fit TRBD1. The CDR3 spans 14 residues. CDR1 is SQVTM and CDR2 is ANQGSEA in the germline V gene. Unmatched junction bases numbered 9, after V lost 6 bases and J lost 6 bases. Written as DNA, the CDR3 is TGCAGCGTCGCATTACAGGGGGCAGGTCAGCCCCAGCATTTT. It specifies CSVALQGAGQPQHF.

The V gene is TRBV30, the J gene TRBJ2-7; possibly TRBD2 for D (7 bases). Looked up from germline, CDR1 is GTSNPN and CDR2 is SVGIG (reference sequence). V lost 0 bases to trimming and J lost 7 bases, with 13 bases between them. There are 13 residues in the CDR3. The CDR3 DNA reads as TGTGCCTGGAGTGTACGGGGGGCTGGGGAGCAGTACTTC. This sequence encodes CAWSVRGAGEQYF. Variable domain in full (rest from reference TRBV30 and TRBJ2-7): SQTIHQWPATLVQPVGSPLSLECTVEGTSNPNLYWYRQAAGRGLQLLFYSVGIGQISSEVPQNLSASRPQDRQFILSSKKLLLSDSGFYLCAWSVRGAGEQYFGPGTRLTVT.

This clonotype has just a few counts. The chain combines TRBV29-1 with TRBJ1-1; D is possibly TRBD1 (6 bases). The germline CDR1 and CDR2 sequences are SQVTM and ANQGSEA. The CDR3 has 13 residues. V was clipped by 7 bases and J by 6 bases, with 18 bases between them. CDR3 region: CSARKAGAAEAFF. CDR3 sequence (DNA): TGCAGCGCCCGGAAGGCAGGGGCGGCTGAAGCTTTCTTT.

This clonotype came up once. The chain employs TRBV4-3 and TRBJ2-2; 10 nucleotides agree with TRBD1. The junction had 9 bases not matched to a gene; V was cut back by 4 bases and J by 7 bases. The germline gives CDR1 LGHNA, CDR2 YSLEER. This CDR3 has 16 amino acids. The CDR3 sequence: CASSPRQGALNGELFF. The CDR3 region has the DNA TGCGCCAGCAGCCCCCGACAGGGGGCTTTGAACGGGGAGCTGTTTTTT.

The V gene is TRBV4-3, the J gene TRBJ2-7; 9 nucleotides match TRBD1. The CDR3 is made up of 15 amino acids. Trimming removed 4 bases from V and 3 bases from J; junction bases left unmatched: 7. Germline V gives CDR1 LGHNA, CDR2 YSLEER. CDR3 nucleotide sequence: TGCGCCAGCAGCCGGGGTCGGACAGGGGACTACGAGCAGTACTTC. This codes for CASSRGRTGDYEQYF.

The chain is built from TRBV7-6 and TRBJ1-5; TRBD1 is a possible D gene (5 bases). The CDR3 contains 13 residues. Trimming took 5 bases from V and 4 from J, leaving 9 bases between them. The germline CDR1 and CDR2 sequences are SGHVS and FNYEAQ. The CDR3 here is CASSRQTNQPQHF. In DNA form, the CDR3 reads TGTGCCAGCAGCCGACAGACAAATCAGCCCCAGCATTTT.

This clonotype appeared a single time. The chain uses TRBV20-1 and TRBJ2-7; 9 nucleotides match TRBD2. The J call may be faulty, since TRBJ2-5 better matches the DNA end. The germline CDR1 and CDR2 sequences are DFQATT and SNEGSKA (reference sequence). This CDR3 is 14 amino acids long. The chain's CDR3 is CSADTAGGQETQYF. The CDR3 region has the DNA TGCAGTGCGGACACAGCGGGGGGTCAAGAGACCCAGTACTTC.

CDR3 sequence reads: CASSLRRIHTDTQYF. The CDR3 DNA reads TGTGCCAGCAGTTTAAGGCGGATCCACACAGATACGCAGTATTTT. This chain uses TRBV12-3 or TRBV12-4 with TRBJ2-3; D gene uncertain. The CDR3 is 15 residues long. With 2 bases removed from V and 2 bases from J, the gap between germline ends came to 11 bases.

The sample holds a few counts of this clonotype. The chain recombines TRBV18 with TRBJ2-4, with TRBD2 identical over 12 bases. The J segment lost 0 bases and the V segment lost 6 bases, leaving 6 bases of the junction unmatched. This CDR3 contains 17 residues. Germline-derived CDR1 and CDR2 are KGHSH and LQKENI. CDR3: CASSGLAGNLAKNIQYF. The CDR3 region has the DNA TGTGCCAGCTCCGGACTAGCGGGGAATCTAGCCAAAAACATTCAGTACTTC.

CDR3 protein: CASVRGDRAANEQFF. CDR3 coding DNA: TGTGCCAGCGTCAGGGGGGACAGGGCCGCGAATGAGCAGTTCTTC. The chain combines TRBV21-1 with TRBJ2-1; the table's D call, TRBD1, was not checked against the DNA. TRBV21-1 counts as a pseudogene. The CDR3 extends over 15 amino acids.

V usage is TRBV15 and J usage is TRBJ2-7, with D possibly matching TRBD2 (6 bases). Trimming took off 5 bases at V and 2 bases at J, with 19 bases between the two ends. The CDR3 is 16 residues long. Germline CDR1 is LNHNV and CDR2 is YYDKDF (reference sequence). CDR3 nucleotide sequence: TGTGCCACCAGCGGAGGGTGGAGGAACGACGCCTACGAGCAGTACTTC. Protein sequence: CATSGGWRNDAYEQYF.

This clonotype was seen only a few times. V and J are TRBV29-1 and TRBJ1-2; 7 bases fit TRBD1. Germline loops: CDR1 SQVTM, CDR2 ANQGSEA. V lost 7 bases to trimming and J lost 3 bases; unmatched junction nucleotides: 8. The CDR3 runs 13 residues. The CDR3 DNA follows: TGCAGCGACCAAAAGCAGGGGGACTATGGCTACACCTTC. This translates into CSDQKQGDYGYTF.

The V and J genes are TRBV27 and TRBJ2-3, with D hard to call. Trimming cost V 7 bases and J 4 bases, with 12 bases left between them. Germline CDR1 reads MNHEY; CDR2 reads SMNVEV (reference sequence). This CDR3 region has 13 residues. The CDR3: CASIQNGADTQYF. The CDR3 DNA reads TGTGCCAGCATCCAAAATGGAGCAGATACGCAGTATTTT.

This chain joins TRBV5-6 and TRBJ1-1, with D uncertain. Per the germline V gene, CDR1 is SGHDT and CDR2 is YYEEEE. With 3 bases removed from V and 4 bases from J, the gap between germline ends came to 13 bases. This CDR3 comprises 14 residues. The DNA for the CDR3 is TGTGCCAGCAGCTCCCGGGAGGGCCGCACTGAAGCTTTCTTT. It codes for CASSSREGRTEAFF. Complete variable domain (other parts from reference TRBV5-6 and TRBJ1-1): DAGVTQSPTHLIKTRGQQVTLRCSPKSGHDTVSWYQQALGQGPQFIFQYYEEEERQRGNFPDRFSGHQFPNYSSELNVNALLLGDSALYLCASSSREGRTEAFFGQGTRLTVV.